Given below is one T cell receptor beta chain in context. In germline, CDR1 is DFQATT, CDR2 SNEGSKA (reference sequence). V lost 6 bases and J lost 10, with 18 bases in between. The CDR3 extends over 13 amino acids. TCRdb reprocessed the PCR reads using MiXCR. The data contain about 40,000 clones, roughly 16% of them singletons. The data originate from a study of metastatic and nonmetastatic thyroid tumors. Study details: Repertoires from blood and tumor or nodule tissue of malignant and benign thyroid patients were compared.

All patients reached thyroid surgery having received no treatment beforehand. V usage is TRBV20-1 and J usage is TRBJ2-2, with D unresolved. The sample comprised blood. This receptor was taken from a female donor with papillary thyroid cancer or a benign thyroid nodule (not recorded which). Some clones in this sample may be carry-over from other donors' samples. The CDR3 here is CSALRPNTLELFF. The CDR3 bases are TGCAGTGCCCTCCGACCGAACACCTTGGAGCTGTTTTTT.